Listed below are T cell receptor beta chains from one sample, sequenced in a study of shared clonotypes between healthy human individuals. Clones were sequenced by immunoSEQ multiplex PCR, and TCRdb holds only the in-frame ones, with some missing. The profile shows roughly 720,000 clones, about nine tenths of them singletons. Sequenced sample: memory CD8+ T cells from PBMCs. Every receptor here comes from a man between 18 and 35 years old in good health. Some clones in this sample may be carry-over from other donors' samples. The CDR3 runs from the conserved cysteine through the conserved F or W. D genes are given only for firm matches. A row's size may be missing; if present it is once, few, many or a size class.

V gene,clone size,J gene,D gene,CDR3 DNA,CDR3 protein
TRBV2,NA,TRBJ2-7,NA,TGTGCCAGCAGACCACTAACAGGGGAGGTAAACGAGCAGTACTTC,CASRPLTGEVNEQYF
TRBV7-8,NA,TRBJ2-1,TRBD2,TGTGCCAGCAGCTTAGAAGGTCGACTAGCGGGGGATGAGCAGTTCTTC,CASSLEGRLAGDEQFF
TRBV4-1,once,TRBJ2-7,TRBD2,TGCGCCAGCAGCCAAGATCGGGGGGATTCCTACGAGCAGTACTTC,CASSQDRGDSYEQYF
TRBV7-9,NA,TRBJ2-5,NA,TGTGCCAGCAGCCCCCTACCGACAGGCCAAGAGACCCAGTACTTC,CASSPLPTGQETQYF
TRBV10-3,NA,TRBJ1-2,TRBD1,TGTGCCATCAGTGAGACGGGACGGACAGGCTATGGCTACACCTTC,CAISETGRTGYGYTF
TRBV6-1,NA,TRBJ1-2,TRBD1,TGTGCCAGCAAAGCGGGTTTGGGACAGGAATATGGCTACACCTTC,CASKAGLGQEYGYTF
TRBV7-8,NA,TRBJ1-2,NA,TGTGCCAGCAGCTTAGTAGCTGGGGGCGTCAACTATGGCTACACCTTC,CASSLVAGGVNYGYTF
TRBV5-4,NA,TRBJ2-7,TRBD2,TGTGCCAGCAGCCAAGATAAACTAGCGGGAGGGAGGGAGCAGTACTTC,CASSQDKLAGGREQYF
TRBV28,NA,TRBJ2-1,NA,TGTGCCAGCAGTCGAGGGAATGAGCAGTTCTTC,CASSRGNEQFF
TRBV27,few,TRBJ2-1,NA,TGTGCCAGCAGTTTAGGCGGAAATTACAATGAGCAGTTCTTC,CASSLGGNYNEQFF
TRBV5-1,NA,TRBJ2-2,NA,TGCGCCAGCAGCTCCCGGCAAAACACCGGGGAGCTGTTTTTT,CASSSRQNTGELFF
TRBV29-1,NA,TRBJ1-2,TRBD1,TGCAGCGACGGGACAGGGCATGGCTACACCTTC,CSDGTGHGYTF
TRBV9,once,TRBJ2-3,NA,TGTGCCAGCAGCCCGGGGGCTGCCGGAACAGATACGCAGTATTTT,CASSPGAAGTDTQYF
TRBV5-1,NA,TRBJ2-7,TRBD2,TGCGCCAGCAGCTTCCAGGGGGGACTAGCGGGCCAGGTCGAGCAGTACTTC,CASSFQGGLAGQVEQYF
TRBV27,NA,TRBJ1-4,NA,TGTGCCAGCCGAGCCTTGGCGGGGGTGGATGAAAAACTGTTTTTT,CASRALAGVDEKLFF
TRBV5-8,NA,TRBJ2-1,NA,TGTGCCAGCAGCTACGGAGGGGGTTACAATGAGCAGTTCTTC,CASSYGGGYNEQFF
TRBV7-9,NA,TRBJ2-1,NA,TGTGCCAGCATCGGGACAGCCAGCCGTAGCGGAAACAATGAGCAGTTCTTC,CASIGTASRSGNNEQFF
TRBV28,NA,TRBJ2-7,NA,TGTGCCAGCAGTCCAAGCTCACACGAGCAGTACTTC,CASSPSSHEQYF
TRBV27,NA,TRBJ1-1,NA,TGTGCCAGCAGTATCGACAGAGGGAACACTGAAGCTTTCTTT,CASSIDRGNTEAFF
TRBV4-3,NA,TRBJ2-7,NA,TGCGCCAGCAGCCACCTCCCTCCAGGGGGAGGAACCTACGAGCAGTACTTC,CASSHLPPGGGTYEQYF
TRBV7-9,NA,TRBJ2-7,TRBD2,TGTGCCAGCAGCCCTAGGACTAGCGGGGGTTCCTACGAGCAGTACTTC,CASSPRTSGGSYEQYF
TRBV29-1,NA,TRBJ2-2,NA,TGCAGCGTTGTCGGCCAGGGAAACACCGGGGAGCTGTTTTTT,CSVVGQGNTGELFF
TRBV11-2,NA,TRBJ2-1,TRBD2,TGTGCCAGCAGCCTGACTAGCGGGCGTACCTGGGAGCAGTTCTTC,CASSLTSGRTWEQFF
TRBV6-5,once,TRBJ2-1,NA,TGTGCCAGCAGTTACTCAGATTTTTGGGATGAGCAGTTCTTC,CASSYSDFWDEQFF
TRBV9,NA,TRBJ2-5,NA,TGTGCCAGCAGCTCCTTGGGGCAGGGGACAGAGACCCAGTACTTC,CASSSLGQGTETQYF
TRBV2,once,TRBJ2-1,NA,TGTGCCAGCAGGGGGACCCTCGATGAGCAGTTCTTC,CASRGTLDEQFF
TRBV28,NA,TRBJ1-5,NA,TGTGCCAGCAGTCTCAGTCCCGGGGGCGGGCAGCCCCAGCATTTT,CASSLSPGGGQPQHF
TRBV28,many,TRBJ1-1,NA,TGTGCCAGCAGTTTAAGTCGGGGGACCGCTGAAGCTTTCTTT,CASSLSRGTAEAFF
TRBV9,NA,TRBJ1-1,NA,TGTGCCAGCAGCCCTGGCGACAGAAACACTGAAGCTTTCTTT,CASSPGDRNTEAFF
TRBV15,NA,TRBJ1-1,NA,TGTGCCACCAGCCGGGCGGGGAACACTGAAGCTTTCTTT,CATSRAGNTEAFF
TRBV27,few,TRBJ2-3,NA,TGTGCCAGCAGTTTGTACAGCCGGGGAGATACGCAGTATTTT,CASSLYSRGDTQYF
TRBV27,NA,TRBJ2-7,TRBD1,TGTGCCAGCAGCACCCTCGGGACAGGGACCTACGAGCAGTACTTC,CASSTLGTGTYEQYF
TRBV5-1,NA,TRBJ1-1,TRBD1,TGCGCCAGCAGTACTATAGGGGGCGTGAACACTGAAGCTTTCTTT,CASSTIGGVNTEAFF
TRBV6-6,NA,TRBJ1-4,NA,TGTGCAGCCCACGGGGGGTCAAATGAAAAACTGTTTTTT,CAAHGGSNEKLFF
TRBV7-9,NA,TRBJ2-1,TRBD2,TGTGCCAGCAGCCGACACCCGGGACTAGCGGCGAGCTCCTACAATGAGCAGTTCTTC,CASSRHPGLAASSYNEQFF
TRBV28,NA,TRBJ2-4,NA,TGTGCCAGCAGTACGACAGTAAGTGGACGACGGGGCAAAAACATTCAGTACTTC,CASSTTVSGRRGKNIQYF
TRBV6-1,NA,TRBJ2-2,NA,TGTGCCAGCAGTGAAGTAAGGGGACCCACCGGGGAGCTGTTTTTT,CASSEVRGPTGELFF
TRBV5-1,NA,TRBJ2-7,NA,TGCGCCAGCACCCGGTTCCGGAGCGGTGGACTATACGAGCAGTACTTC,CASTRFRSGGLYEQYF
TRBV10-3,NA,TRBJ2-3,TRBD1,TGTGCCATAGAGACCCGGACAGGGGGAAACACAGATACGCAGTATTTT,CAIETRTGGNTDTQYF
TRBV4-1,NA,TRBJ2-2,NA,TGCGCCAGCAGCCAAGCCCACGGTGGGCGCACCGGGGAGCTGTTTTTT,CASSQAHGGRTGELFF
TRBV5-1,NA,TRBJ2-1,TRBD2,TGCGCCAGCAGCTGGCCGGGACTAGCCTTTGTTCGCTCCTACAATGAGCAGTTCTTC,CASSWPGLAFVRSYNEQFF
TRBV27,NA,TRBJ2-3,NA,TGTGCCAGCAGTTTACACACAGGGTTGAAGACCACAGATACGCAGTATTTT,CASSLHTGLKTTDTQYF
TRBV5-1,NA,TRBJ2-1,NA,TGCGCCAGCAGCTTGAACCTAGACGATGAGCAGTTCTTC,CASSLNLDDEQFF
TRBV14,few,TRBJ2-7,NA,TGTGCCAGCAGCCTGGGACACCCCTCCTACGAGCAGTACTTC,CASSLGHPSYEQYF
TRBV5-1,NA,TRBJ2-7,NA,TGCGCCAGCAGCCTCCGGGCCCAAGTCTCCTACGAGCAGTACTTC,CASSLRAQVSYEQYF
TRBV4-1,NA,TRBJ2-1,NA,TGCGCCAGCAGCCCCAACCCCAGCGGGCGTGGACTTGAGCAGTTCTTC,CASSPNPSGRGLEQFF
TRBV9,NA,TRBJ1-1,TRBD1,TGTGCCAGCAGCCCAGGGGACAGGGTCTTGAACACTGAAGCTTTCTTT,CASSPGDRVLNTEAFF
TRBV7-8,NA,TRBJ1-5,NA,TGTGCCAGCAGCTCCAATCCTGGGCTTGGGCAGCCCCAGCATTTT,CASSSNPGLGQPQHF
TRBV11-2,NA,TRBJ2-3,NA,TGTGCCAGCAGCCGAAAGGACGAGCCCAATACGCAGTATTTT,CASSRKDEPNTQYF
TRBV6-5,NA,TRBJ1-1,NA,TGTGCCAGCAGTTCCGATCAAGCGGGGGTAGTCACTGAAGCTTTCTTT,CASSSDQAGVVTEAFF
TRBV28,NA,TRBJ2-1,NA,TGTGCCAGCAGTCTTCAAGGCCTTTGGGGGGCTGACAATGAGCAGTTCTTC,CASSLQGLWGADNEQFF
TRBV6-5,once,TRBJ1-2,NA,TGTGCCAGCAGTTTCACAGAGGGCTATGGCTACACCTTC,CASSFTEGYGYTF
TRBV5-6,NA,TRBJ2-7,NA,TGTGCCAGCAGCCCGGGCGATCTTAGGCCCTACGAGCAGTACTTC,CASSPGDLRPYEQYF
TRBV28,NA,TRBJ2-1,TRBD2,TGTGCCAGCAGAAAACTAGCGGACCTCTCCTACAATGAGCAGTTCTTC,CASRKLADLSYNEQFF
TRBV13,NA,TRBJ2-7,TRBD1,TGTGCCAGCAGCCTCCGGGACAGGGTCCACGAGCAGTACTTC,CASSLRDRVHEQYF
TRBV27,NA,TRBJ2-1,TRBD2,TGTGCCAGCAGTTTATTGAAGACGGGAGGGACTTTCTACAATGAGCAGTTCTTC,CASSLLKTGGTFYNEQFF
TRBV6-1,NA,TRBJ2-7,NA,TGTGCCAGCAGAGCTGCGGCTTCCTACGAGCAGTACTTC,CASRAAASYEQYF
TRBV28,NA,TRBJ2-1,NA,TGTGCCAGCAGTTTATTGGGCCTCTCCGCCTACAATGAGCAGTTCTTC,CASSLLGLSAYNEQFF
TRBV7-9,NA,TRBJ2-1,NA,TGTGCCAGCAGCTTATCACCAGACAATGAGCAGTTCTTC,CASSLSPDNEQFF
TRBV15,NA,TRBJ2-2,TRBD1,TGTGCCACCAGCAGCCACCCGGGACAGGGCCCGAACACCGGGGAGCTGTTTTTT,CATSSHPGQGPNTGELFF